A selection of T cell receptor beta chains follows, all from one sample in a study of Graves' ophthalmopathy and Graves' hyperthyroidism. Via MiXCR, TCRdb re-called the multiplex PCR reads, giving one row per CDR3 protein. The table records 450,000 to 600,000 distinct CDR3 sequences, roughly 39% of them present only once. The sequencing sample was made of peripheral blood or thyroid tissue (not recorded which). The receptors were sampled from an adult man with Graves' hyperthyroidism. Both conserved end residues are part of each CDR3. The D gene is left open where the match is weak. The size field is filled for only some rows; it gives once, few, many or a size class.

d_gene | j_gene | abundance | v_gene | CDR3aa | CDR3nt
- | TRBJ1-1 | - | TRBV29-1 | CSRETNTEAFF | TGCAGCCGTGAAACTAACACTGAAGCTTTCTTT
TRBD2 | TRBJ2-2 | - | TRBV19 | CASSILPSGSDFTRELFF | TGTGCCAGTAGTATCTTGCCTAGCGGGAGTGACTTCACCAGGGAGCTGTTTTTT
- | TRBJ2-5 | - | TRBV5-1 | CASSSRGGRETQYF | TGCGCCAGCAGCTCAAGGGGCGGCAGAGAGACCCAGTACTTC
TRBD1 | TRBJ2-5 | - | TRBV5-1 | CASSYRTGGAKETQYF | TGCGCCAGCAGCTACAGGACAGGGGGGGCCAAAGAGACCCAGTACTTC
TRBD1 | TRBJ2-5 | - | TRBV7-8 | CASSSSPNRGETQYF | TGTGCCAGCAGTTCCTCCCCGAACAGGGGGGAGACCCAGTACTTC
- | TRBJ2-7 | many | TRBV20-1 | CSARNRDSYEQYF | TGCAGTGCTAGAAACCGGGACTCATACGAGCAGTACTTC
- | TRBJ2-7 | many | TRBV7-8 | CASSQDSDGMRSYEQYF | TGTGCCAGCAGCCAAGATAGCGACGGAATGCGCTCCTACGAGCAGTACTTC
- | TRBJ2-5 | many | TRBV11-3 | CASSLVGGSETQYF | TGTGCCAGCAGCTTAGTCGGAGGGTCGGAGACCCAGTACTTC
- | TRBJ2-7 | many | TRBV7-8 | CASSLRRGAYEQYF | TGTGCCAGCAGCTTACGTCGGGGAGCCTACGAGCAGTACTTC
- | TRBJ1-3 | many | TRBV15 | CATSRGGSGNTIYF | TGTGCCACCAGCCGAGGGGGCTCTGGAAACACCATATATTTT
TRBD1 | TRBJ1-1 | few | TRBV7-2 | CASSLHAALQGVNTEAFF | TGTGCCAGCAGCTTACATGCGGCATTACAGGGGGTAAACACTGAAGCTTTCTTT
TRBD1 | TRBJ1-5 | - | TRBV20-1 | CSARVGQGDNQPQHF | TGCAGTGCTAGAGTGGGACAGGGGGATAATCAGCCCCAGCATTTT
- | TRBJ1-1 | - | TRBV25-1 | CASSPLLGGVTEAFF | TGTGCCAGCAGTCCCCTATTGGGGGGAGTAACTGAAGCTTTCTTT
TRBD1 | TRBJ1-5 | many | TRBV15 | CATSRRPGQGLGQPQHF | TGTGCCACCAGCAGACGACCGGGACAGGGTTTGGGCCAGCCCCAGCATTTT
- | TRBJ2-5 | - | TRBV24-1 | CASGKEETQYF | TGTGCCAGCGGAAAAGAGGAGACCCAGTACTTC
TRBD1 | TRBJ2-7 | many | TRBV6-5 | CASSYTSGGMNEQYF | TGTGCCAGCAGTTACACCTCAGGGGGCATGAACGAGCAGTACTTC
- | TRBJ2-3 | once | TRBV20-1 | CSARNGKTTDTQYF | TGCAGTGCTAGGAACGGGAAGACCACAGATACGCAGTATTTT
- | TRBJ2-7 | - | TRBV6-5 | CASSYQEQGEQYF | TGTGCCAGCAGTTACCAAGAGCAGGGTGAGCAGTACTTC
- | TRBJ2-3 | - | TRBV2 | CASRADGTDTQYF | TGTGCCAGCAGAGCCGACGGCACAGATACGCAGTATTTT
- | TRBJ1-4 | - | TRBV29-1 | CSVEGQLMKNCFF | -
- | TRBJ1-4 | - | TRBV30 | CACPEDTKLLF | TGTGCCTGCCCGGAAGACACAAAACTGCTTTTT